Listed below are T cell receptor beta chains from one sample, sequenced in a study of OX40 agonist ivuxolimab in advanced cancers. Produced via immunoSEQ multiplex PCR; TCRdb's table is partial and in-frame only. The sample consists of around 84,000 clones, 85% to 95% of them appearing once. The material sequenced was CD4+ or CD8+ T cells sorted from blood, taken in a trial of the OX40 agonist ivuxolimab. The receptors here all came from an adult with an advanced solid tumor such as melanoma, head and neck, liver or kidney cancer. CDR3s leave out the opening cysteine and the closing phenylalanine or tryptophan. Fields, in order: CDR3 length, D gene, V gene, J gene, CDR3 protein. The D gene is left open where the match is weak.

len: 11; d_gene: .; v_gene: TRBV5-6; j_gene: TRBJ2-1; CDR3aa: ASIHPGDNEQF
len: 10; d_gene: .; v_gene: TRBV11-2; j_gene: TRBJ2-7; CDR3aa: ASSFLPYEQY
len: 13; d_gene: .; v_gene: TRBV5-6; j_gene: TRBJ2-5; CDR3aa: ASSLGSGRQETQY
len: 13; d_gene: .; v_gene: TRBV10-3; j_gene: TRBJ2-3; CDR3aa: AARGGPISTDTQY
len: 14; d_gene: TRBD2; v_gene: TRBV13; j_gene: TRBJ2-1; CDR3aa: ASSLERGFSYNEQF
len: 14; d_gene: .; v_gene: TRBV21-1; j_gene: TRBJ2-5; CDR3aa: ASSLRSGGEQETQY
len: 14; d_gene: TRBD2; v_gene: TRBV13; j_gene: TRBJ2-7; CDR3aa: ASSLPPGSGDYEQY
len: 16; d_gene: TRBD1; v_gene: TRBV13; j_gene: TRBJ2-6; CDR3aa: ASSSPGQGSSGANVLT
len: 11; d_gene: TRBD1; v_gene: TRBV11-3; j_gene: TRBJ2-7; CDR3aa: ASSFGTGWEQY
len: 12; d_gene: .; v_gene: TRBV7-9; j_gene: TRBJ2-1; CDR3aa: ASSSWDGLNEQF
len: 12; d_gene: TRBD1; v_gene: TRBV5-6; j_gene: TRBJ1-2; CDR3aa: ASGTAVSSYGYT
len: 11; d_gene: .; v_gene: TRBV6-1; j_gene: TRBJ2-2; CDR3aa: ASSDGMTGELF
len: 10; d_gene: .; v_gene: TRBV4-1; j_gene: TRBJ1-6; CDR3aa: ASSHDGSPLH
len: 14; d_gene: .; v_gene: TRBV11-3; j_gene: TRBJ2-1; CDR3aa: ASSSGSGALYNEQF
len: 13; d_gene: TRBD1; v_gene: TRBV5-6; j_gene: TRBJ1-5; CDR3aa: ASSYVGQVNQPQH
len: 13; d_gene: TRBD2; v_gene: TRBV7-2; j_gene: TRBJ2-7; CDR3aa: ASTLSGGAAYEQY
len: 14; d_gene: .; v_gene: TRBV6-4; j_gene: TRBJ2-1; CDR3aa: ASSDNGYRSYNEQF
len: 10; d_gene: .; v_gene: TRBV27; j_gene: TRBJ2-7; CDR3aa: ASSLGNYEQY
len: 13; d_gene: .; v_gene: TRBV7-9; j_gene: TRBJ1-1; CDR3aa: ASSLVEGSWTEAF
len: 11; d_gene: .; v_gene: TRBV7-9; j_gene: TRBJ2-7; CDR3aa: ASGGQGRYEQY
len: 13; d_gene: .; v_gene: TRBV4-2; j_gene: TRBJ2-1; CDR3aa: ASSQGAAANNEQF
len: 11; d_gene: TRBD1; v_gene: TRBV13; j_gene: TRBJ2-2; CDR3aa: ATGQGNTGELF
len: 11; d_gene: .; v_gene: TRBV19; j_gene: TRBJ1-1; CDR3aa: ASSIGPNTEAF
len: 12; d_gene: .; v_gene: TRBV7-9; j_gene: TRBJ2-7; CDR3aa: ASSSDWSSYEQY
len: 10; d_gene: .; v_gene: TRBV27; j_gene: TRBJ1-2; CDR3aa: ASSLQGVGYT
len: 14; d_gene: .; v_gene: TRBV10-3; j_gene: TRBJ2-1; CDR3aa: AISEHTFSSYNEQF
len: 12; d_gene: .; v_gene: TRBV27; j_gene: TRBJ1-5; CDR3aa: ASSNSVRSQPQH
len: 14; d_gene: .; v_gene: TRBV7-9; j_gene: TRBJ1-3; CDR3aa: ASSPGFLDAGNTIY